The entry below gives a single TCR beta chain sequence along with its context. Its cognate antigen is unknown. Germline V CDR1 and CDR2: SQVTM, ANQGSEA. The CDR3 has 13 amino acids. V lost 6 bases and J lost 2, with 12 bases in between. TCRdb re-analysed the reads in MiXCR, keeping a single row per CDR3 protein. In the table there are approximately 730,000 distinct CDR3 sequences, 30% to 35% of which are singletons. This specimen comes from a study of T cell repertoires in cytomegalovirus infection. Study as a whole: CMV infection plus the matching HLA type was flagged by public TCR beta signatures.

General study findings and limits: CMV-specific TCR beta clonotypes restricted by HLA-C were the ones dominating the ex vivo response. Accumulated public TCR beta family frequency recognized individuals carrying CMV together with the relevant HLA.

The material sequenced was cultured PBMCs, taken from culture after CMV antigen stimulation. This TCR was sampled from a human donor in good health (CMV status not recorded). Some clones in this sample may be carry-over from other donors' samples. The genes are TRBV29-1 and TRBJ2-3, with D unresolved. The CDR3 protein is CSVQQVITDTQYF. In DNA form, the CDR3 reads TGCAGCGTCCAACAAGTAATCACAGATACGCAGTATTTT.